A selection of T cell receptor beta chains follows, all from one sample in a study of tumor and adjacent non-tumor tissue in lung cancer. TCRdb re-called the multiplex PCR reads with MiXCR, one entry per CDR3 protein. The data show some 100,000 distinct CDR3 sequences, with 65% seen just once and approximately 19% held by the top ten. Sequences were obtained from distant non-tumor lung tissue. These receptors originate from a man younger than 40 with non-small cell lung cancer. The CDR3 runs from the conserved cysteine through the conserved F or W. The D gene is left open where the match is weak. Only some rows state a clone size, as once, few, many or a class for expanded clones.

cdr3_aa: CASSPSGRGSPSNQPQHF
cdr3_nt: TGTGCCAGCTCACCGTCGGGACGGGGAAGCCCTAGCAATCAGCCCCAGCATTTT
j_call: TRBJ1-5
v_call: TRBV18
clone_size: NA
d_call: NA

cdr3_aa: CASSLVPRNYGYTF
cdr3_nt: TGTGCCAGCAGCTTAGTTCCGCGGAACTATGGCTACACCTTC
j_call: TRBJ1-2
v_call: TRBV11-2
clone_size: NA
d_call: NA

cdr3_aa: CASSPRGSYELYF
cdr3_nt: TGTGCCAGCAGTCCTAGGGGATCCTACGAGCTGTATTTC
j_call: TRBJ2-7
v_call: TRBV6-5
clone_size: NA
d_call: NA

cdr3_aa: CANSHRGRGNEQFF
cdr3_nt: TGTGCCAACAGTCACCGTGGAAGGGGCAATGAGCAGTTCTTC
j_call: TRBJ2-1
v_call: TRBV6-2/TRBV6-3
clone_size: NA
d_call: NA

cdr3_aa: CASSPGHSSGNTIYF
cdr3_nt: TGCGCCAGCAGCCCTGGACACTCCTCTGGAAACACCATATATTTT
j_call: TRBJ1-3
v_call: TRBV5-1
clone_size: NA
d_call: NA

cdr3_aa: CASSPPDLNSPIHF
cdr3_nt: TGTGCCAGCAGCCCCCCAGACCTGAATTCACCCATCCACTTT
j_call: TRBJ1-6
v_call: TRBV11-3
clone_size: NA
d_call: NA

cdr3_aa: CTTSYGTSKNREQYF
cdr3_nt: TGTACCACCAGCTACGGGACTTCGAAGAACAGGGAGCAGTACTTC
j_call: TRBJ2-7
v_call: TRBV5-4
clone_size: NA
d_call: NA

cdr3_aa: CSVDVSGAGQYF
cdr3_nt: TGCAGCGTTGATGTTAGCGGTGCGGGGCAGTACTTC
j_call: TRBJ2-7
v_call: TRBV29-1
clone_size: NA
d_call: NA

cdr3_aa: CASNHRGYGYTF
cdr3_nt: TGTGCCAGCAACCACAGGGGTTATGGCTACACCTTC
j_call: TRBJ1-2
v_call: TRBV11-2
clone_size: NA
d_call: TRBD1

cdr3_aa: CAISERSSYEQYF
cdr3_nt: TGTGCCATCAGTGAACGCAGTTCATACGAGCAGTACTTC
j_call: TRBJ2-7
v_call: TRBV10-3
clone_size: many
d_call: NA

cdr3_aa: CASSIDEREDRGVFWKLFF
cdr3_nt: TGTGCCAGTAGTATAGATGAGCGGGAGGATCGAGGGGTCTTCTGGAAGCTGTTTTTT
j_call: TRBJ2-2
v_call: TRBV19
clone_size: NA
d_call: TRBD2

cdr3_aa: CASREGFYEQHF
cdr3_nt: TGTGCTAGCCGGGAAGGGTTCTACGAGCAGCACTTC
j_call: TRBJ2-7
v_call: TRBV13
clone_size: NA
d_call: NA

cdr3_aa: CASNPQGILDEQYF
cdr3_nt: TGTGCCAGCAATCCCCAGGGAATTTTAGACGAGCAGTACTTC
j_call: TRBJ2-7
v_call: TRBV11-2
clone_size: NA
d_call: NA

cdr3_aa: CASSLRNSYYERFF
cdr3_nt: TGTGCCAGCAGCCTGAGAAACTCCTACTATGAGCGGTTCTTC
j_call: TRBJ2-1
v_call: TRBV11-3
clone_size: NA
d_call: NA

cdr3_aa: CANSSGKAALLTYEQYF
cdr3_nt: TGTGCCAACAGCTCCGGAAAGGCTGCGTTGTTAACCTACGAGCAGTACTTC
j_call: TRBJ2-7
v_call: TRBV11-2
clone_size: NA
d_call: NA

cdr3_aa: CSVEDRGRGEAFF
cdr3_nt: TGCAGCGTTGAAGACCGGGGTAGAGGTGAAGCTTTCTTT
j_call: TRBJ1-1
v_call: TRBV29-1
clone_size: medium-sized
d_call: NA

cdr3_aa: CAISLDRGSGYEQYF
cdr3_nt: TGTGCCATCAGCTTAGACAGGGGATCTGGCTACGAGCAGTACTTC
j_call: TRBJ2-7
v_call: TRBV11-2
clone_size: NA
d_call: TRBD1

cdr3_aa: CASKPYTSGNTIYF
cdr3_nt: TGTGCCAGCAAGCCTTACACCTCTGGAAACACCATATATTTT
j_call: TRBJ1-3
v_call: TRBV6-5
clone_size: many
d_call: NA

cdr3_aa: CSASLAGGGTDTQYF
cdr3_nt: TGCAGTGCTAGCCTAGCGGGGGGCGGGACAGATACGCAGTATTTT
j_call: TRBJ2-3
v_call: TRBV20-1
clone_size: many
d_call: TRBD2

cdr3_aa: CASNSGGKREAFF
cdr3_nt: TGTGCCAGCAACTCCGGGGGCAAACGCGAAGCTTTCTTT
j_call: TRBJ1-1
v_call: TRBV11-3
clone_size: NA
d_call: NA

cdr3_aa: CASSLILAGIDEKFF
cdr3_nt: TGTGCCAGCAGCTTAATCCTAGCAGGGATTGATGAGAAGTTCTTT
j_call: TRBJ2-1
v_call: TRBV11-2
clone_size: NA
d_call: NA

cdr3_aa: CVSSLGLGITDTQYF
cdr3_nt: TGTGTCAGCAGCCTAGGACTAGGTATCACAGATACGCAGTATTTT
j_call: TRBJ2-3
v_call: TRBV7-8
clone_size: NA
d_call: TRBD2

cdr3_aa: CASSQASRGTDTQYF
cdr3_nt: TGTGCCAGCAGCCAGGCTAGCAGAGGCACAGATACGCAGTATTTT
j_call: TRBJ2-3
v_call: TRBV4-2
clone_size: many
d_call: NA

cdr3_aa: CASSPWAGTNSSLHF
cdr3_nt: TGTGCCAGCAGCCCTTGGGCGGGGACCAATTCATCCCTCCACTTT
j_call: TRBJ1-6
v_call: TRBV11-1
clone_size: NA
d_call: NA